This TCR beta chain is drawn from a study of high-grade serous ovarian cancer treatment subgroups. In the case of this clone: What it binds is not known.

The CDR3 totals 14 residues. The germline gives CDR1 SQVTM, CDR2 ANQGSEA. V was shortened by 0 bases and J by 5 bases, with 13 bases between the two germline ends. The assay was immunoSEQ multiplex PCR, and TCRdb's table has in-frame clones only and misses some. In the table there are more than 950 clones, around 73% of which are singletons. Study-wide points: The analyses considered CDR3 and ignored CDR1 and CDR2. Repertoire similarity ranged about 0.095 to 0.8 between tumors of one patient.

Tumor samples were obtained before definitive surgery or chemotherapy. The sequence came from a human donor with high-grade serous ovarian cancer. This chain joins TRBV29-1 and TRBJ1-1, with D maybe TRBD1 (6 bases). Sequencing was carried out using tumor tissue. The CDR3 is CSVEDNRVGTEAFF. CDR3 nucleotide sequence: TGCAGCGTTGAAGATAACAGGGTCGGAACTGAAGCTTTCTTT.